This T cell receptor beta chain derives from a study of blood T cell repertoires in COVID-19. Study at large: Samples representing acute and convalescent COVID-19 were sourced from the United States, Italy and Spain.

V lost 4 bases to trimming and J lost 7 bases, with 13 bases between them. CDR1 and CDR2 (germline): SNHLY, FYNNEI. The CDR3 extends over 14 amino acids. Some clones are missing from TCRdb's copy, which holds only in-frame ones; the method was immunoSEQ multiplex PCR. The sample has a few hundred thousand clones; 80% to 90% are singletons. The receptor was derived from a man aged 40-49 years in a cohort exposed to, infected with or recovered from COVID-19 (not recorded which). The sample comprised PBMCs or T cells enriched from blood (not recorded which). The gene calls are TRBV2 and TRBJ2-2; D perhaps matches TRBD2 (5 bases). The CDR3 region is CASSGVFEGGELFF. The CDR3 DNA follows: TGTGCCAGCAGTGGTGTGTTTGAGGGCGGGGAGCTGTTTTTT.